This TCR beta chain was identified in a study of blood T cell repertoires in COVID-19. Study background: Samples of COVID-19 (acute and convalescent) were obtained from the United States, Italy and Spain. Nucleic acid was either cDNA or gDNA, and it came from T cells, B-cell-depleted T cells, or PBMCs.

The CDR3 runs 16 residues. Germline-derived CDR1 and CDR2 are SGHVS and FNYEAQ. J gave up 7 bases and V 5 bases, and 9 bases lay outside the gene matches. Authors' analysis steps: Estimates of nucleated cell counts were drawn from the amplification of reference gene primers. Using immunoSEQ multiplex PCR, the repertoire was profiled, and TCRdb retains in-frame clones only, with some absent. The V and J calls and clone size are taken from that table; D and trimming were inferred from the DNA. The repertoire has about 14,000 clones, approximately 90% of them found once; the top ten carry 17%. The chain employs TRBV7-6 and TRBJ1-6; 9 bases are shared with TRBD1. This receptor was taken from a human donor with active COVID-19. The donor label of this sample is uncertain. The material sequenced was peripheral blood. The CDR3: CASSMSTGGANSPLHF. The CDR3 coding sequence is TGTGCCAGCAGCATGTCTACAGGGGGCGCCAATTCACCCCTCCACTTT.